The source of this TCR beta chain is a study of vaccination effects on CD4 cells after COVID-19. Whole-study context: Either the mRNA-1273 or the BNT162b2 vaccine was given to participants as two doses.

On this clone: Its matching antigen is unknown.

The protocol was immunoSEQ multiplex PCR, while the TCRdb copy is restricted to in-frame clones and leaves out a portion. The sample holds roughly 67,000 clones, about 79% seen once. Sequencing followed a ViraFEST assay step that expanded antigen-specific CD4+ T cells with viral peptide pools. The culture ran for around nine days before CD4+ T cells were isolated. Prior SARS-CoV-2 infection was absent in the vaccine recipients, as shown by negative nucleocapsid antibodies. Researchers swapped half the medium for IL-2 medium on both days 3 and 7. Germline trimming cut 8 bases from V and 10 bases from J; bases unmatched to any gene: 5. The CDR3 contains 11 residues. Germline CDR1 is MNHEY and CDR2 is SVGAGI. Study-wide findings and caveats: Late after vaccination, infection- and vaccine-induced clones showed marked clonal contraction.

The J gene is TRBJ1-1, the V gene TRBV6-5; the match to TRBD1 covers 9 bases. Sample: CD4+ T cells from PBMCs cultured with SARS-CoV-2 spike peptides, taken before COVID-19 vaccination. This receptor was taken from a human donor who received a COVID-19 vaccine. The chain's CDR3 is CASQRQGGAFF. CDR3 nucleotide sequence: TGTGCCAGCCAGAGACAGGGGGGAGCTTTCTTT.